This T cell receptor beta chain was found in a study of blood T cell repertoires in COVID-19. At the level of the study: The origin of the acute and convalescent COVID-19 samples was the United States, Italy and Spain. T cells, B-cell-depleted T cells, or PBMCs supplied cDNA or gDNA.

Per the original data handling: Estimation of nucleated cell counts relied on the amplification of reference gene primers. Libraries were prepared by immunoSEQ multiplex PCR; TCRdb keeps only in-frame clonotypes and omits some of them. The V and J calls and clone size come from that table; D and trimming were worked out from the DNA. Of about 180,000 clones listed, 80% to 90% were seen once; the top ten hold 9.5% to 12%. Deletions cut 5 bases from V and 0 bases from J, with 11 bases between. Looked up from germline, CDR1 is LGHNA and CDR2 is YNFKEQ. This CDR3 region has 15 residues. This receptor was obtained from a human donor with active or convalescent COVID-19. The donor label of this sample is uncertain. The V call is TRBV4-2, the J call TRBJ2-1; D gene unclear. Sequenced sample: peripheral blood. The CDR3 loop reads CASSERASSYNEQFF. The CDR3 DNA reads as TGTGCCAGCAGCGAGCGAGCGAGCTCCTACAATGAGCAGTTCTTC.